The clone carrying this T cell receptor beta chain came up many times. Its specificity is not known. Trimming left V 5 bases short and J 0 bases short, with 12 bases between. The CDR3 loop spans 15 amino acids. Germline CDR1 is SGHAT and CDR2 is FQNNGV. This record belongs to a study of T cell repertoires in cytomegalovirus infection. For the study at large: Evidence of both CMV infection and a matching HLA type came from public TCR beta signatures. Study findings and constraints: The ex vivo response was dominated by HLA-C-restricted CMV-specific TCR beta clonotypes. Carriers of CMV plus the relevant HLA were identified by cumulative public TCR beta family frequency.

TCRdb reprocessed the reads with MiXCR, giving one entry per CDR3 protein. This repertoire shows about 400,000 distinct CDR3 sequences, 15% to 20% found once; its top ten account for 8.7%. The receptor comes from a human donor in good health (CMV status not recorded). Some clones in this sample may be carry-over from other donors' samples. Sequenced input: PBMCs. V usage is TRBV11-2 and J usage is TRBJ2-3; the D is unclear. As DNA, the CDR3 is TGTGCCAGCAGCCCGAGAAGGGTTAGCACAGATACGCAGTATTTT. This codes for CASSPRRVSTDTQYF.